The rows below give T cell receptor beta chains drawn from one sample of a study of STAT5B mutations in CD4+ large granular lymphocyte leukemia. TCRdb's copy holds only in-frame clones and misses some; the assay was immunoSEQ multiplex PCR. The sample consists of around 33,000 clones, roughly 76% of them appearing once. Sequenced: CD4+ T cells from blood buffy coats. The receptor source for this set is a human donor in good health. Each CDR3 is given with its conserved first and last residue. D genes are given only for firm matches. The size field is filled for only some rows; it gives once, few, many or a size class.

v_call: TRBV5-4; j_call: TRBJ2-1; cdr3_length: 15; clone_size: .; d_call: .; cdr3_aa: CASSLQALQWNEQFF; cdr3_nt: TGTGCCAGCAGCTTGCAAGCTCTACAGTGGAATGAGCAGTTCTTC
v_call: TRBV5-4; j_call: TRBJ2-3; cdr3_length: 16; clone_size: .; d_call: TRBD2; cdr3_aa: CASSLEREGPRDTQYF; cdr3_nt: TGTGCCAGCAGCTTAGAGCGGGAGGGCCCGAGGGATACGCAGTATTTT
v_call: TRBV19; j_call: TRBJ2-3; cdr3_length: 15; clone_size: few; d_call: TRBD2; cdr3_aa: CASSMPSGVTDTQYF; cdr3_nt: TGTGCCAGTAGTATGCCTAGCGGGGTCACAGATACGCAGTATTTT
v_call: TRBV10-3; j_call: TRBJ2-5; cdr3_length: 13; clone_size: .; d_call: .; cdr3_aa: CAIKPEFQETQYF; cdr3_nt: TGTGCCATCAAACCGGAGTTTCAAGAGACCCAGTACTTC
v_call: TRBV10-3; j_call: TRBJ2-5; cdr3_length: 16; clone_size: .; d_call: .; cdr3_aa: CAISEGGSDVRETQYF; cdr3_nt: TGTGCCATCAGTGAAGGGGGATCTGATGTCCGGGAGACCCAGTACTTC
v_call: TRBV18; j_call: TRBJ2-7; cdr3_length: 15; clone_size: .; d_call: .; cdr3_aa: CASSPAGTNSYEQYF; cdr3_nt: TGTGCCAGCTCACCTGCCGGGACAAACTCCTACGAGCAGTACTTC
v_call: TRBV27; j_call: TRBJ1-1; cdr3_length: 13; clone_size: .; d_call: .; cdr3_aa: CASSPGTSLLAFF; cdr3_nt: TGTGCCAGCAGCCCCGGGACATCCCTGCTCGCTTTCTTT
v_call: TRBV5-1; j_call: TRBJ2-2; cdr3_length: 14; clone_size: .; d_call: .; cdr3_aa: CASSLGRGAGELFF; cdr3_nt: TGCGCCAGCAGCTTGGGCAGGGGGGCCGGGGAGCTGTTTTTT
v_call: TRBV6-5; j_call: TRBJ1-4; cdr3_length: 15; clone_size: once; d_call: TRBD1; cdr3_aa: CASSRDRGANEKLFF; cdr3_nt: TGTGCCAGCAGCCGGGACAGGGGAGCTAATGAAAAACTGTTTTTT
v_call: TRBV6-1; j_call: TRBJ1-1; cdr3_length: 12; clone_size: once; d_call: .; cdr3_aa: CASTAASTEAFF; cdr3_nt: TGTGCCAGCACAGCGGCTTCGACTGAAGCTTTCTTT
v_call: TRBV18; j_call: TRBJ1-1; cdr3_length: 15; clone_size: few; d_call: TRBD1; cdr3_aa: CASSPATGMNTEAFF; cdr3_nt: TGTGCCAGCTCACCAGCGACAGGGATGAACACTGAAGCTTTCTTT
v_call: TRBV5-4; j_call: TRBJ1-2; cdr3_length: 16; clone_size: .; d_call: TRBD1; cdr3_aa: CASSLDRGISNYGYTF; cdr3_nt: TGTGCCAGCAGCTTGGACAGGGGAATCTCAAACTATGGCTACACCTTC
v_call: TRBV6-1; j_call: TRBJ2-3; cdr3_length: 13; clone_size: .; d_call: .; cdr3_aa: CASSDPLGATQYF; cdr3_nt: TGTGCCAGCAGTGACCCCCTTGGGGCTACGCAGTATTTT
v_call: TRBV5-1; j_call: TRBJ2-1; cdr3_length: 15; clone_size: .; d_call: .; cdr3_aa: CASSTGRNSYNEQFF; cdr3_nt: TGCGCCAGCAGCACAGGGAGAAACTCCTACAATGAGCAGTTCTTC
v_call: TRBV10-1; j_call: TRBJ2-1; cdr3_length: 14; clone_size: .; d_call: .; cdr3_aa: CASSESGSPNEQFF; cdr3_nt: TGCGCCAGCAGTGAGTCGGGCAGTCCCAATGAGCAGTTCTTC
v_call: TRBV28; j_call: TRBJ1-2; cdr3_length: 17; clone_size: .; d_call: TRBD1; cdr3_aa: CASITGTGYPLINGYTF; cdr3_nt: TGTGCCAGCATCACCGGGACAGGGTACCCACTGATTAATGGCTACACCTTC
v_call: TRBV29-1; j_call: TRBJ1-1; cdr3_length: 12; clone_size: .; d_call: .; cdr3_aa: CSAGRENTEAFF; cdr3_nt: TGCAGCGCTGGCCGGGAGAACACTGAAGCTTTCTTT